These T cell receptor beta chains were read from a single sample in a study of T cells in tumors after PD-1 blockade. Clones were read by immunoSEQ multiplex PCR, and TCRdb kept only the in-frame ones, dropping some. This sample yields about 60,000 clones, of which under 80% are seen a single time; approximately 4.5% belongs to the top ten. The sequenced sample was PBMCs, obtained after anti-PD-1 treatment. The receptors were gathered from a human donor with basal cell carcinoma. The conserved cysteine and the conserved F or W are not part of the CDR3 here. The D gene is left open where the match is weak. Clone size appears in some rows only: once, few, many, or a class for an expanded clone.

D	size	V	CDR3
NA	NA	TRBV5-4	ASSLDGGQGQPQH
NA	NA	TRBV6-4	ASSDGTSRDEQY
TRBD2	NA	TRBV12-3/TRBV12-4	ASSLGGGKF
TRBD2	once	TRBV2	ASRDGGSGELF
NA	once	TRBV19	ASRPGQSTNEKLF
NA	once	TRBV7-6	ASSPGDRIKNIQY
NA	NA	TRBV2	AARDGSGWYGYT
NA	NA	TRBV24-1	ATSDRHRAGGYT
TRBD1	NA	TRBV2	ASSLQGLGQRTEAF
NA	NA	TRBV30	AWSRQGLQPQH
NA	NA	TRBV5-6	ASSLTGGTTGELF
TRBD2	NA	TRBV4-2	ASSQVNSGGGTDTQY
NA	few	TRBV7-9	ASSFGQTSGNTIY
NA	NA	TRBV19	ASADLGGNTEAF
NA	NA	TRBV3-1/TRBV3-2	ASSHTGTPIYGYT
NA	NA	TRBV5-1	ASTLTTGELF
NA	NA	TRBV3-1/TRBV3-2	ASSNQGEAF
NA	NA	TRBV10-3	AISERLVGEGDTEAF
NA	NA	TRBV30	AWTRIGRHEKLF
NA	NA	TRBV12-5	ASGLGNTLLNTEAF
NA	NA	TRBV19	ASTQVGGNYGYT
TRBD1	once	TRBV19	ASSIGDPGQGDSPLH
NA	NA	TRBV24-1	ATSGVGSKGGSTDTQY